The 16 T cell receptor beta chains reported below all come from one sample, sequenced in a study of shared clonotypes between healthy human individuals. The assay was immunoSEQ multiplex PCR, and TCRdb's table has in-frame clones only and misses some. In the table there are fewer than 600,000 clones, around 80% of which are singletons. The sequenced material came from PBMCs. The source of these receptors is a woman in her thirties or forties in good health. Some clones in this sample may be carry-over from other donors' samples.

V and J are TRBV11-3 and TRBJ2-2; D uncertain. This CDR3 is 14 amino acids long. Looked up from germline, CDR1 is SGHNT and CDR2 is YENEEA. V lost 0 bases to trimming and J lost 2 bases, with 4 bases between them. CDR3 nucleotides: TGTGCCAGCAGCTTAGACGTAAACACCGGGGAGCTGTTTTTT. Translation gives CASSLDVNTGELFF.

The V and J genes are TRBV2 and TRBJ2-2; 7 bases agree with TRBD2. The CDR3 contains 13 residues. Losses at the gene ends were 8 bases for V and 5 bases for J; bases not matched to a gene: 5. CDR1 and CDR2 from the germline V gene are SNHLY and FYNNEI. CDR3 residues: CASRGSETGELFF. The CDR3 DNA reads TGTGCCAGCCGCGGGAGTGAAACCGGGGAGCTGTTTTTT.

The chain employs TRBV5-1 and TRBJ1-4; TRBD1 matches at 9 bases. The CDR3 sequence is 16 residues long. CDR1 is SGHRS, CDR2 YFSETQ, per germline. The V gene end was trimmed by 4 bases and the J gene end by 3 bases; junction bases not matched to a gene: 7. The CDR3 bases are TGCGCCAGCAGCGGTGGACAGGGGTTGGCTAATGAAAAACTGTTTTTT. As protein: CASSGGQGLANEKLFF.

The chain links TRBV30 to TRBJ2-7, with a weak D call TRBD2 (5 bases). Germline values: CDR1 GTSNPN, CDR2 SVGIG (reference sequence). Trimming removed 3 bases from V and 3 bases from J, with 12 bases in between. The CDR3 extends over 13 amino acids. CDR3 DNA: TGTGCCTGGAGCCAGGACTCCCTCTACGAGCAGTACTTC. It encodes CAWSQDSLYEQYF.

This rearrangement joins TRBV5-1 to TRBJ2-3, with 12 bases aligning to TRBD2. This CDR3 has 16 residues. V shed 0 bases, J shed 6 bases, and the junction held 5 bases outside the gene matches. Germline V lookup: CDR1 SGHRS, CDR2 YFSETQ. The CDR3 sequence: CASSLGLAGGEDTQYF. The CDR3 bases are TGCGCCAGCAGCTTGGGGCTAGCGGGAGGGGAGGATACGCAGTATTTT.

This clone turned up a few times. The rearrangement uses TRBV4-2 and TRBJ1-4; D not resolved. The germline V and J ends were trimmed by 2 bases and 5 bases, with 12 bases remaining between them. The CDR3 consists of 15 residues. The germline gives CDR1 LGHNA, CDR2 YNFKEQ. CDR3 region: CASSQSPGQNEKLFF. In DNA, the CDR3 is TGTGCCAGCAGCCAATCGCCAGGCCAGAATGAAAAACTGTTTTTT.

The chain recombines TRBV5-1 with TRBJ2-2; weak D call: TRBD2 (5 bases). The length of the CDR3 is 16 residues. Per germline, CDR1 SGHRS and CDR2 YFSETQ. V was cut by 0 bases and J by 1 base, with 10 bases left in between. The chain's CDR3 is CASSLGRTLNTGELFF. The CDR3 nucleotides are TGCGCCAGCAGCTTGGGTCGGACTCTGAACACCGGGGAGCTGTTTTTT.

This sequence joins TRBV19 and TRBJ1-4, with D unclear. Germline V gives CDR1 LNHDA, CDR2 SQIVND (reference sequence). The CDR3 runs to 12 residues. Trimming left V 5 bases short and J 7 bases short, with 8 bases between. For the CDR3, the DNA is TGTGCCAGTAGTGTGCGGCGTGAAAAACTGTTTTTT. Translation gives CASSVRREKLFF.

The sample holds one count of this clone. V usage is TRBV7-3 and J usage is TRBJ2-1; 7 bases agree with TRBD2. CDR1 and CDR2 (germline): SGHTA, FQGTGA. After removal of 3 bases from V and 4 bases from J, the junction contained 9 bases not matched to a gene. The CDR3 extends over 16 amino acids. The CDR3 DNA follows: TGTGCCAGCAGCTTCGGATGGGCTAGCGGTTACAATGAGCAGTTCTTC. Protein product: CASSFGWASGYNEQFF.

This chain links TRBV27 with TRBJ2-2; TRBD2 might be the D (5 bases). CDR1 is MNHEY and CDR2 is SMNVEV in the germline V gene (reference sequence). This CDR3 is 14 amino acids long. Trimming removed 6 bases from V and 3 bases from J, with 11 bases in between. In DNA, the CDR3 is TGTGCCAGCAGCCCCACGAGGGACACCGGGGAGCTGTTTTTT. This sequence encodes CASSPTRDTGELFF.

This clone was recorded a few times. The chain uses TRBV7-2 and TRBJ2-7, with a possible D match to TRBD1 (5 bases). Trimming took off 5 bases at V and 7 bases at J, with 18 bases between the two ends. Germline V lookup: CDR1 SGHTA, CDR2 FQGNSA. The CDR3 totals 14 residues. Here the CDR3 reads CASSPQGGALEQYF. Written as DNA, the CDR3 is TGTGCCAGCAGCCCGCAAGGTGGGGCGCTGGAGCAGTACTTC.

The chain links TRBV7-2 to TRBJ2-1, with 11 bases identical to TRBD2. The CDR3 totals 16 residues. Germline CDR1 reads SGHTA; CDR2 reads FQGNSA. V was pared by 5 bases and J by 2 bases, with 5 bases of the junction left unmatched. As DNA, the CDR3 is TGTGCCAGCAGCCGCGGACTAGCGGGCGCCTACAATGAGCAGTTCTTC. It specifies CASSRGLAGAYNEQFF.

This chain connects TRBV30 to TRBJ2-5, with 12 bases identical to TRBD2. Trimming took 0 bases from V and 5 from J; bases not matched to a gene: 10. Germline V gene lookup returns CDR1 GTSNPN and CDR2 SVGIG (reference sequence). The CDR3 runs to 17 residues. The CDR3: CAWSVRLAGGPGETQYF. The CDR3 DNA sequence: TGTGCCTGGAGTGTAAGGCTAGCGGGAGGGCCTGGGGAGACCCAGTACTTC.

The gene calls are TRBV20-1 and TRBJ2-7; D unresolved. V gave up 3 bases and J gave up 3 bases, with 6 bases separating them. The CDR3 is 11 residues long. Looked up from germline, CDR1 is DFQATT and CDR2 is SNEGSKA (reference sequence). CDR3 protein: CSASPHYEQYF. The CDR3, as DNA: TGCAGTGCTAGTCCCCACTACGAGCAGTACTTC.

Only one count was recorded for this clone. V gene TRBV10-3 combines with J gene TRBJ2-3; 13 nucleotides align to TRBD2. The CDR3 has 16 amino acids. The ends lost 7 bases at V and 2 bases at J; junction bases unmatched: 6. CDR1 and CDR2 from the germline V gene are ENHRY and SYGVKD. CDR3: CAINTGLAGLTDTQYF. CDR3 nucleotides: TGTGCCATCAACACGGGACTAGCGGGACTCACAGATACGCAGTATTTT.

J is TRBJ2-7 and V is TRBV18; no reliable D call. Germline V gene sequence: CDR1 KGHSH, CDR2 LQKENI. The V and J ends lost 2 bases and 3 bases respectively, with 11 bases between them. CDR3 length: 14 residues. The CDR3 protein is CASSPWASSYEQYF. In nucleotides, the CDR3 is TGTGCCAGCTCACCATGGGCTTCCAGCTACGAGCAGTACTTC.